These T cell receptor beta chains were read from a single sample in a study of blood T cell repertoires in COVID-19. The data were produced by immunoSEQ multiplex PCR, yet TCRdb's version contains in-frame clones alone and is incomplete. The profile shows over 150,000 clones, around 83% of them singletons. Sequenced: PBMCs or T cells enriched from blood (not recorded which). The origin of the receptors is a man aged 35-49 years who had recovered from COVID-19. Each CDR3 is given with its conserved first and last residue. The order of the fields is CDR3 DNA, CDR3 protein, clone size, V gene, J gene, D gene. The D gene is left open where the match is weak. Rows may omit the clone size; those that give it use once, few, many or a size class.

TGTGCCAGTAGTAGGCAGGTGACCCCTAATGAAAAACTGTTTTTT	CASSRQVTPNEKLFF	.	TRBV19	TRBJ1-4	.
TGTGCCAGCAGTGACAGCGGGGGAAACCAAGAGACCCAGTACTTC	CASSDSGGNQETQYF	.	TRBV2	TRBJ2-5	TRBD2
TGTGCCAGCAGTCTCGGGGGGGATGGGCCCCAGCATTTT	CASSLGGDGPQHF	.	TRBV12-3/TRBV12-4	TRBJ1-5	.
TGTGCCAGCAGCCCTCTAGCCGGGACACAAGAAGCTTTCTTT	CASSPLAGTQEAFF	.	TRBV14	TRBJ1-1	.
TGTGCCAGCAGCTTAGTTCCAGCGGGAGGCTACAATGAGCAGTTCTTC	CASSLVPAGGYNEQFF	.	TRBV7-2	TRBJ2-1	TRBD2
TGTGCCAGCAGCGTCCGGGGACACCCGGAGGGCTACACCTTC	CASSVRGHPEGYTF	.	TRBV6-5	TRBJ1-2	.
TGTGCCAGTAGTATACAGGGCCTGGGATTTGAAGCTTTCTTT	CASSIQGLGFEAFF	once	TRBV19	TRBJ1-1	.
TGTGCCAGTAGTATTAGGGGGCTAGCCCTAGGCACCGGGGAGCTGTTTTTT	CASSIRGLALGTGELFF	.	TRBV19	TRBJ2-2	TRBD1
TGTGCCACCAGTGACACGGGACAGTTCCAAGAGACCCAGTACTTC	CATSDTGQFQETQYF	.	TRBV24-1	TRBJ2-5	TRBD1
TGTGCCAGCAGTTTGACAGGGGCTCGGTGGCGGGATGGCTACACCTTC	CASSLTGARWRDGYTF	.	TRBV27	TRBJ1-2	TRBD1
TGTGCCAGCAGTGACCGAACCACGGGACAGGGGTATCGAAAACTGTTTTTT	CASSDRTTGQGYRKLFF	.	TRBV6-1	TRBJ1-4	TRBD1
TGTGCCAGCAGCCAAGATGGTGGCAGCTACAATGAGCAGTTCTTC	CASSQDGGSYNEQFF	.	TRBV3-1/TRBV3-2	TRBJ2-1	.
TGTGCCAGCAGTTCCCCGCCGGGGAACTATGGCTACACCTTC	CASSSPPGNYGYTF	.	TRBV28	TRBJ1-2	.
TGCGCCAGCAGCCAAGACCAAGCGGGACTGCTAAAAGAGACCCAGTACTTC	CASSQDQAGLLKETQYF	.	TRBV4-1	TRBJ2-5	TRBD2
TGTGCCAGCAGTTTCGAGGTATCGGGGGGTAATGAAAAACTGTTTTTT	CASSFEVSGGNEKLFF	few	TRBV28	TRBJ1-4	.
TGTGCCAGTAGTATAGCTTGGACTAGGCACGAGCAGTACTTC	CASSIAWTRHEQYF	.	TRBV19	TRBJ2-7	TRBD2
TGCGCCAGCAGCGCTGACAGGGTGGATCTTGGCTACACCTTC	CASSADRVDLGYTF	.	TRBV5-1	TRBJ1-2	TRBD1
TGTGCCAGCAGCCTGGGACTAGCGTCGGGGGCCAATGAGCAGTTCTTC	CASSLGLASGANEQFF	.	TRBV11-2	TRBJ2-1	TRBD2